This T cell receptor beta chain was identified in a study of human T cells and chemical hapten exposure (dated by TCRdb to the early 2020s). Background for the entire study: For sensitization, 2% DPC in acetone was applied to a roughly 2 cm by roughly 2 cm area of upper inner arm skin. Patients additionally received weekly therapeutic DPC doses to the scalp throughout the roughly 26-week study period. Patch tests used Finn chambers with 0.01% DPC on the upper back, scored after 6 days by International Contact Dermatitis Research Group standards. The mostly female patient cohort included alopecia areata with under or over 50% scalp involvement, alopecia totalis and alopecia universalis. Libraries were pooled for sequencing, and variation in per-sample TCR yields was attributed mainly to small differences in library volumes within the pool. In alopecia patients, the study followed how the peripheral blood TCR repertoire changed in vivo over primary and secondary sensitization to diphenylcyclopropenone (DPC), a hapten. Blood samples were taken from patients before sensitization (week 0) and at 2, 6 and about 24 weeks after DPC sensitization. For TCR sequencing, blood came from 25 to 35 alopecia patients at anywhere from one to four time points (pre-sensitization, 2, 6 and 24 weeks).

The CDR3 goes from the cysteine to the phenylalanine over 13 residues. The retained sequence is limited to the CDR3, 39 bases, with the frame set at the first base. V is shortened by 8 bases, J by 0 bases, and the region joining them spans 9 bases. According to the germline V gene (reference sequence), CDR1 reads SGHNT and CDR2 reads YYREEE. In its sample, this clonotype was seen a few times. Its binding antigen is unknown. Per-base qualities were not stored, and no clone one base away is much larger. Library creation used RACE. Sequencing was performed on a NextSeq 500. Library preparation attached unique molecular identifiers to individual cDNA molecules for quantitative, reproducible TCR counting. Both TCR alpha and TCR beta chains were sequenced from each blood RNA sample. The authors' analysis ran thus. Samples had a median of approximately 96,000 TCRs, with a range from about 23,224 to 750,000. The Decombinator software suite was used to annotate V, J and CDR3 in the TCR reads. For the PS versus PT1 abundance plots, all samples were subsampled to the same number of TCRs (28,000). TCRs were defined as expanded if absent before sensitization and observed at least eight times at the 2-week time point. The raw public reads went through TCRdb reprocessing: fastp at Q25, MiXCR clone calling, in-frame beta chains kept. Merged by CDR3 protein, the rows form single entries marked with the most common genes and DNA. The V and J calls reflect TCRdb's pipeline rather than the authors' work. The sample data list about 90,000 distinct CDR3 sequences, and 8.5% of these were observed just once. The ten biggest clones cover just over 2.5% of the sample.

Results and caveats for the whole study, not just this receptor: After repeated subsampling, changes were observed in the strength of the expansion versus patch-test correlation and in the threshold at which the correlation became significant. The number of TCRs above 1 in 1000 frequency did not change with DPC sensitization; there was no evidence of global repertoire structure alterations. Patch test score was positively correlated with the number of PT1 expanded TCRs, with significance at thresholds 8, 16 and 32 but not at 4. Compared with pre-sensitization or healthy control sets, expanded TCRs formed significantly more large CDR3 similarity clusters, which is consistent with antigen-driven responses. Alopecia, a presumed autoimmune disease, was present in all patients, so the immune response of the patients might differ from that of healthy individuals.

This specimen's time point label, interpreted: pre-sensitization, week 0. The treatment or condition label on this specimen signifies: therapeutic diphenylcyclopropenone sensitization with weekly scalp DPC. At every patch-test visit, the blood draw took place before the patch test was put on. Patients were considered eligible if aged 18 to 70, diagnosed with alopecia and deemed suitable for DPC therapy, and patients were excluded if pregnant. Total RNA was isolated from unfractionated whole blood collected in Tempus Blood RNA tubes. Recombination connected TRBV5-4 to TRBJ1-3; there is no confident call for the D gene. The specimen comprised whole blood, sampled in connection with sensitization to the hapten diphenylcyclopropenone (DPC). This sequence was found in a man aged 35-49 years with alopecia areata. Some clones in this sample may be carry-over from other donors' samples. The CDR3 corresponds to CASSRSSGNTIYF. The sequenced DNA: TGTGCCAGTTCGAGGTCCTCTGGAAACACCATATATTTT. The reference TRBV5-4 and TRBJ1-3 proteins fill in what lies around the CDR3, so the full variable domain reads ETGVTQSPTHLIKTRGQQVTLRCSSQSGHNTVSWYQQALGQGPQFIFQYYREEENGRGNFPPRFSGLQFPNYSSELNVNALELDDSALYLCASSRSSGNTIYFGEGSWLTVV.